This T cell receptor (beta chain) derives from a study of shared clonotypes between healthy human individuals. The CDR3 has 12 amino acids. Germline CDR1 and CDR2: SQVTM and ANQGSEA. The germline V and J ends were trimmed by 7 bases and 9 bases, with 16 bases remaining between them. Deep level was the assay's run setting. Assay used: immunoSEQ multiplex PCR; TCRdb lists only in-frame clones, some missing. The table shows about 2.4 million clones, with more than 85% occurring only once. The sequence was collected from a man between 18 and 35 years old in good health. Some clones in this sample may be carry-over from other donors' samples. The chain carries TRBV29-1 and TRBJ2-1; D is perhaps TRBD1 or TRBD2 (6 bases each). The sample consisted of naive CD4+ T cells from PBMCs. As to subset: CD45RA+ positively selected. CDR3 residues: CSGGPGASEQFF. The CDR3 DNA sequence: TGCAGCGGGGGCCCGGGGGCCAGTGAGCAGTTCTTC.